The 18 T cell receptor beta chains listed next were all sequenced from one sample in a study of CD8 T cells in Susac syndrome. Random-hexamer reverse transcription was applied to roughly 0.5 to 1 ug RNA. TCRdb redid the calling of the immunoSEQ multiplex PCR reads with MiXCR, one entry per CDR3 protein. The table lists about 120,000 distinct CDR3 sequences, approximately 94% of them singletons. Sequenced sample: CD4+ T cells from PBMCs. These TCRs come from a human donor in good health.

The rearrangement links TRBV12-3 or TRBV12-4 to TRBJ1-2; possibly TRBD1 for D (6 bases). V lost 3 bases, J lost 6 bases, and 14 bases lay in between. The CDR3 covers 14 residues. The CDR3 DNA reads as TGTGCCAGCAGTTTTACCGGCAGGGACAATGGCTACACCTTC. Translation gives CASSFTGRDNGYTF.

The V and J genes are TRBV5-1 and TRBJ2-3; TRBD1 aligns across 7 bases. CDR3 length: 13 amino acids. V dropped 2 bases and J dropped 5; count of bases not matched to a gene: 2. The V gene's germline CDR1 is SGHRS and CDR2 YFSETQ. The CDR3 is CASSFHRGDTQYF. DNA of the CDR3: TGCGCCAGCAGCTTCCACAGGGGAGATACGCAGTATTTT.

The rearrangement joins TRBV2 to TRBJ1-1; TRBD1 matches 11 bases. The CDR3 has 17 residues. V shed 4 bases and J 3 bases; nucleotides not matched to a gene: 10. Germline V gene sequence: CDR1 SNHLY, CDR2 FYNNEI. The CDR3 region is CASSGDRDRGADTEAFF. The DNA of the CDR3 is TGTGCCAGCAGTGGGGATCGGGACAGGGGGGCTGACACTGAAGCTTTCTTT.

V and J are TRBV7-9 and TRBJ1-6, with D possibly matching TRBD1 (6 bases). Germline lookup yields CDR1 SEHNR and CDR2 FQNEAQ (reference sequence). Trimming cost V 5 bases and J 8 bases, with 16 bases left between them. The CDR3 is made up of 15 amino acids. CDR3 amino acids: CASSVTGPKYSPLHF. The CDR3 coding sequence is TGTGCCAGCAGCGTGACAGGCCCGAAATATTCACCCCTCCACTTT. Complete variable domain (other parts from reference TRBV7-9 and TRBJ1-6): DTGVSQNPRHKITKRGQNVTFRCDPISEHNRLYWYRQTLGQGPEFLTYFQNEAQLEKSRLLSDRFSAERPKGSFSTLEIQRTEQGDSAMYLCASSVTGPKYSPLHFGNGTRLTVT.

The rearrangement links TRBV6-2 or TRBV6-3 to TRBJ2-2, with TRBD1 matching 7 bases. Germline CDR1 reads MNHEY; CDR2 reads SVGEGT. The CDR3 contains 17 residues. V shed 2 bases and J 3 bases; nucleotides not matched to a gene: 9. CDR3 sequence (DNA): TGTGCCAGCAGTTACGGGGAGCAGGGGGTGGACACCGGGGAGCTGTTTTTT. Translated: CASSYGEQGVDTGELFF.

This rearrangement joins TRBV20-1 to TRBJ2-3; D is perhaps TRBD2 (6 bases). This CDR3 contains 14 residues. The ends were cut back, 3 bases at V and 0 bases at J, with 10 bases in the middle. Per germline, CDR1 DFQATT and CDR2 SNEGSKA (reference sequence). This CDR3 is CSASPSASTDTQYF. The CDR3 region has the DNA TGCAGTGCTAGTCCTAGCGCAAGCACAGATACGCAGTATTTT.

The rearrangement joins TRBV29-1 to TRBJ2-3; 12 nucleotides align to TRBD2. The CDR3 covers 15 residues. Germline values: CDR1 SQVTM, CDR2 ANQGSEA. After removal of 4 bases from V and 6 bases from J, the junction contained 8 bases not matched to a gene. The DNA of the CDR3 is TGCAGCGTTGGGCGACTAGCGGGAGAAGTTGATACGCAGTATTTT. Encoded protein: CSVGRLAGEVDTQYF.

V and J are TRBV7-9 and TRBJ1-1, with D uncertain. This CDR3 has 15 amino acids. CDR1 SEHNR and CDR2 FQNEAQ come from the germline V gene (reference sequence). Trimming left V 0 bases short and J 4 bases short, with 12 bases between. As DNA, the CDR3 is TGTGCCAGCAGCTTAGCGGAGGGAACGGGCACTGAAGCTTTCTTT. The encoded protein is CASSLAEGTGTEAFF.

This chain connects TRBV28 to TRBJ2-3, with D possibly being TRBD2 (5 bases). The length of the CDR3 is 15 residues. The V and J ends lost 4 bases and 2 bases respectively, with 13 bases between them. CDR1 MDHEN and CDR2 SYDVKM come from the germline V gene. The CDR3 DNA is TGTGCCAGCAGTTCCCAGGACCTAGCCACAGATACGCAGTATTTT. Amino acid sequence: CASSSQDLATDTQYF.

The chain carries TRBV7-2 and TRBJ2-6; 8 nucleotides agree with TRBD2. The germline gives CDR1 SGHTA, CDR2 FQGNSA. CDR3 length equals 17 residues. Trimming cost V 1 base and J 0 bases; bases outside gene matches: 2. Here the CDR3 reads CASSLVGTSSGANVLTF. CDR3 coding DNA: TGTGCCAGCAGCTTAGTGGGGACTAGCTCTGGGGCCAACGTCCTGACTTTC.

The V call is TRBV20-1, the J call TRBJ2-5; 11 positions match TRBD1. Germline CDR1 DFQATT, CDR2 SNEGSKA (reference sequence). CDR3 length equals 13 residues. J was trimmed by 5 bases and V by 5 bases; bases with no gene match: 4. The CDR3 sequence is CSAPDRGLETQYF. CDR3 in DNA: TGCAGTGCTCCGGACAGGGGGCTTGAGACCCAGTACTTC.

This chain connects TRBV12-3 or TRBV12-4 to TRBJ2-7; D assignment may be TRBD1 or TRBD2 (5 bases each). The CDR3 is 16 amino acids. V was pared by 5 bases and J by 3 bases, with 20 bases between. CDR3 loop: CASSGTYDGRLYEQYF. CDR3 nucleotides: TGTGCCAGCAGTGGGACGTATGATGGCAGACTCTACGAGCAGTACTTC.

The V call is TRBV20-1, the J call TRBJ2-1; 10 bases agree with TRBD2. CDR1 is DFQATT and CDR2 is SNEGSKA in the germline V gene (reference sequence). Unmatched junction bases numbered 17, after V lost 3 bases and J lost 6 bases. The CDR3 is made up of 18 amino acids. The CDR3, as DNA: TGCAGTGCTAGTCCTAGCCCTCCTCTAGCGGGAGAGGTCAATGAGCAGTTCTTC. It codes for CSASPSPPLAGEVNEQFF.

V usage is TRBV18 and J usage is TRBJ2-5; 8 bases fit TRBD1. Germline CDR1 is KGHSH and CDR2 is LQKENI. CDR3 length: 14 amino acids. V dropped 3 bases and J dropped 1; count of bases not matched to a gene: 1. CDR3 protein: CASSPTGAQETQYF. The CDR3 DNA sequence: TGTGCCAGCTCACCGACAGGGGCCCAAGAGACCCAGTACTTC.

The J gene is TRBJ2-2, the V gene TRBV7-9; D gene unclear. CDR1 SEHNR and CDR2 FQNEAQ come from the germline V gene (reference sequence). Trimming shortened V by 5 bases and J by 8 bases, and 12 bases separated the two germline ends. The CDR3 extends over 13 amino acids. The chain's CDR3 is CASSILTMGELFF. CDR3 bases: TGTGCCAGCAGCATACTTACAATGGGGGAGCTGTTTTTT.

The chain has TRBV20-1 and TRBJ1-5; 7 bases fit TRBD1. J was trimmed by 6 bases and V by 4 bases; bases with no gene match: 9. The CDR3 is made up of 14 amino acids. Per germline, CDR1 DFQATT and CDR2 SNEGSKA (reference sequence). The CDR3 loop reads CSATRTGRGQPQHF. The DNA for the CDR3 is TGCAGTGCTACAAGGACAGGCCGGGGTCAGCCCCAGCATTTT.

The chain couples TRBV25-1 to TRBJ2-7, with D possibly matching TRBD1 (6 bases). The CDR3 runs to 15 residues. Trimming took 3 bases from V and 2 from J, leaving 14 bases between them. Germline V gene data show CDR1 as MGHDK and CDR2 as SYGVNS. The CDR3 DNA reads as TGTGCCAGCAGTGAGTTGGGGGCGCTTCCCTACGAGCAGTACTTC. Translated: CASSELGALPYEQYF.

V is TRBV7-3 and J is TRBJ2-3; D is unresolved. Germline V gene lookup returns CDR1 SGHTA and CDR2 FQGTGA. V lost 3 bases and J lost 4, with 11 bases in between. This CDR3 has 14 residues. In DNA, the CDR3 is TGTGCCAGCAGCTTTAACCCTGGGCCAGATACGCAGTATTTT. It yields the protein CASSFNPGPDTQYF.